These 15 T cell receptor beta chains originate from one sample sequenced in a study of human T cells and chemical hapten exposure. TCRdb independently ran MiXCR on the RACE reads; one entry per CDR3 protein. This sample has 85,000 to 100,000 distinct CDR3 sequences, with around a quarter found just once. Specified time point: patch test 3, about 24 weeks after DPC sensitization. The treatment denotes: therapeutic diphenylcyclopropenone sensitization with weekly scalp DPC. The sample consisted of whole blood, taken in connection with sensitization to the hapten diphenylcyclopropenone (DPC). Receptors originate from a man aged 40-49 years with alopecia areata. Some clones in this sample may be carry-over from other donors' samples.

This clonotype has just a few counts. This chain uses TRBV3-1 with TRBJ1-3; TRBD1 matches at 7 bases. Germline V gene lookup returns CDR1 LGHDT and CDR2 YNNKEL (reference sequence). J gave up 5 bases and V 4 bases, and 2 bases lay outside the gene matches. The CDR3 has 13 amino acids. The CDR3 DNA follows: TGTGCCAGCAGCCGGGACAGCCGAAACACCATATATTTT. Translation: CASSRDSRNTIYF. Full variable domain (rest looked up from reference TRBV3-1 and TRBJ1-3): DTAVSQTPKYLVTQMGNDKSIKCEQNLGHDTMYWYKQDSKKFLKIMFSYNNKELIINETVPNRFSPKSPDKAHLNLHINSLELGDSAVYFCASSRDSRNTIYFGEGSWLTVV.

The chain links TRBV2 to TRBJ2-5, with TRBD2 matching over 11 bases. The CDR3 is 13 amino acids. J was trimmed by 3 bases and V by 7 bases; bases with no gene match: 1. Per the germline V gene, CDR1 is SNHLY and CDR2 is FYNNEI. CDR3 sequence: CASTGLAEETQYF. CDR3 nucleotides: TGTGCCAGCACGGGACTAGCGGAAGAGACCCAGTACTTC.

This clonotype was detected a few times. The V call is TRBV5-1, the J call TRBJ1-1, with unresolved D. CDR3 length equals 14 residues. CDR1 is SGHRS and CDR2 is YFSETQ in the germline V gene. V was pared by 1 base and J by 3 bases, with 10 bases between. CDR3: CASSLIRVDTEAFF. The CDR3, as DNA: TGCGCCAGCAGCTTGATTAGGGTAGACACTGAAGCTTTCTTT.

This clonotype was counted only a few times. The chain joins TRBV5-6 to TRBJ2-3; D is perhaps TRBD1 or TRBD2 (5 bases each). This CDR3 spans 14 amino acids. Germline V lookup: CDR1 SGHDT, CDR2 YYEEEE. V was clipped by 0 bases and J by 5 bases, with 10 bases between them. CDR3 protein: CASSLVGDRDTQYF. CDR3 DNA sequence: TGTGCCAGCAGCTTGGTTGGGGACCGAGATACGCAGTATTTT. The full variable domain, in which reference TRBV5-6 and TRBJ2-3 provide the parts outside the CDR3, is DAGVTQSPTHLIKTRGQQVTLRCSPKSGHDTVSWYQQALGQGPQFIFQYYEEEERQRGNFPDRFSGHQFPNYSSELNVNALLLGDSALYLCASSLVGDRDTQYFGPGTRLTVL.

The V and J genes are TRBV7-9 and TRBJ2-3; D uncertain. The V end was cut by 5 bases, the J end by 0 bases, with 6 bases between. The germline gives CDR1 SEHNR, CDR2 FQNEAQ (reference sequence). The CDR3 length is 13 residues. The CDR3 DNA follows: TGTGCCAGCAGCGGCCTAAGCACAGATACGCAGTATTTT. Protein: CASSGLSTDTQYF.

This clonotype has just a few counts. This sequence joins TRBV6-2 or TRBV6-3 and TRBJ2-1; D is ambiguous. Trimming stripped 2 bases from V and 12 bases from J, with 11 bases between. The germline CDR1 and CDR2 sequences are MNHEY and SVGEGT. There are 12 residues in the CDR3. CDR3 protein: CASSYVSRRQFF. CDR3 nucleotides: TGTGCCAGCAGTTACGTGTCTCGTAGGCAGTTCTTC.

This rearrangement joins TRBV14 to TRBJ2-5; 9 nucleotides agree with TRBD1. V shed 3 bases and J 6 bases; nucleotides not matched to a gene: 11. The CDR3 extends over 16 amino acids. Germline lookup yields CDR1 SGHDN and CDR2 FVKESK. The CDR3 sequence is CASSQRGTGGEKTQYF. CDR3 nucleotide sequence: TGTGCCAGCAGCCAGAGAGGCACAGGGGGCGAAAAGACCCAGTACTTC.

The rearrangement links TRBV5-4 to TRBJ1-6; D is unclear. The CDR3 has 15 amino acids. V was clipped by 0 bases and J by 6 bases, with 10 bases between them. Germline lookup yields CDR1 SGHNT and CDR2 YYREEE (reference sequence). The CDR3 protein is CASSLDGLPNSPLHF. The CDR3 DNA sequence: TGTGCCAGCAGCTTGGATGGCTTACCTAATTCACCCCTCCACTTT.

This clonotype was counted a few times. This chain joins TRBV20-1 and TRBJ2-3; 7 nucleotides align to TRBD1. V lost 8 bases and J lost 4; bases outside the gene matches: 9. Germline V gene data show CDR1 as DFQATT and CDR2 as SNEGSKA (reference sequence). The CDR3 consists of 13 residues. The CDR3 DNA follows: TGCAGTTGTCCCGGGACAGCTTCAGATACGCAGTATTTT. Amino acids: CSCPGTASDTQYF.

The rearrangement links TRBV28 to TRBJ2-5, with D possibly being TRBD1 (5 bases). Germline V gives CDR1 MDHEN, CDR2 SYDVKM. The CDR3 length is 15 residues. Deletions cut 3 bases from V and 5 bases from J, with 16 bases between. The CDR3 DNA sequence: TGTGCCAGCAGTTTCCTGCAGGGTTCGGCGGAGACCCAGTACTTC. Its protein is CASSFLQGSAETQYF.

Written as DNA, the CDR3 is TGTGCCAGCAGCTTGGTTAGCGGGAGAGGAAGGAGCGAGCAGTACTTC. The encoded protein is CASSLVSGRGRSEQYF. The chain couples TRBV5-5 to TRBJ2-7; 9 bases agree with TRBD2. The junction had 10 bases not matched to a gene; V was cut back by 0 bases and J by 6 bases. The CDR3 is 16 residues long. The V gene's germline CDR1 is SGHKS and CDR2 YYEKEE (reference sequence).

In this sample, this clonotype turned up once. The chain combines TRBV5-8 with TRBJ1-1; D not certain. Germline V gene data show CDR1 as SGHTS and CDR2 as YDEGEE. The CDR3 covers 14 residues. Trimming stripped 0 bases from V and 0 bases from J, with 6 bases between. CDR3 protein: CASSLGIMNTEAFF. CDR3 nucleotide sequence: TGTGCCAGCAGCTTGGGGATCATGAACACTGAAGCTTTCTTT.

V usage is TRBV18 and J usage is TRBJ2-3; D might be TRBD1 (6 bases). This CDR3 region has 15 residues. The V end was cut by 3 bases, the J end by 4 bases, with 14 bases between. Germline values: CDR1 KGHSH, CDR2 LQKENI. The CDR3 nucleotides are TGTGCCAGCTCACCGAGGCCCGACAGGCCAGATACGCAGTATTTT. It translates to CASSPRPDRPDTQYF.

This clonotype appeared a few times. The chain is built from TRBV7-9 and TRBJ2-4, with 7 bases fitting TRBD1. V shed 2 bases, J shed 1 base, and the junction held 14 bases outside the gene matches. Per germline, CDR1 SEHNR and CDR2 FQNEAQ (reference sequence). This CDR3 contains 19 residues. The CDR3 protein is CASSLLAPGGMRAKNIQYF. DNA for the CDR3: TGTGCCAGCAGCTTATTGGCCCCAGGGGGTATGAGGGCCAAAAACATTCAGTACTTC. The full variable domain, in which reference TRBV7-9 and TRBJ2-4 provide the parts outside the CDR3, is DTGVSQNPRHKITKRGQNVTFRCDPISEHNRLYWYRQTLGQGPEFLTYFQNEAQLEKSRLLSDRFSAERPKGSFSTLEIQRTEQGDSAMYLCASSLLAPGGMRAKNIQYFGAGTRLSVL.

There are a few counts of this clonotype. The chain employs TRBV20-1 and TRBJ1-5; 8 bases agree with TRBD1. In germline, CDR1 is DFQATT, CDR2 SNEGSKA (reference sequence). V lost 1 base to trimming and J lost 3 bases; unmatched junction nucleotides: 5. This CDR3 region has 15 residues. The CDR3 sequence: CSARVRGQVNQPQHF. CDR3 DNA: TGCAGTGCTAGAGTCAGGGGGCAGGTCAATCAGCCCCAGCATTTT.